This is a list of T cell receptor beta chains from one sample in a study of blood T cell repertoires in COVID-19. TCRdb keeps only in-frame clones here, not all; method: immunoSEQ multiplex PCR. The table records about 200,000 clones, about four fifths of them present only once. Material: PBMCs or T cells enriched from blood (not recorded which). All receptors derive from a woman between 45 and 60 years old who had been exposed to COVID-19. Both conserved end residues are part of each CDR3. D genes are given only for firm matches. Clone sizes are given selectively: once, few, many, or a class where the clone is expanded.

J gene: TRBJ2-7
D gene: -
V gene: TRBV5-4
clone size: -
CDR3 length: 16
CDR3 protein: CASSLGSLRGSYEQYF
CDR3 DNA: TGTGCCAGCAGCTTGGGGTCCTTAAGGGGAAGCTACGAGCAGTACTTC

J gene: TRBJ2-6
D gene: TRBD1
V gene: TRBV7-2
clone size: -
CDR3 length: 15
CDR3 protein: CASSFRGPGANVLTF
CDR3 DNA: TGTGCCAGCAGCTTTAGGGGGCCTGGGGCCAACGTCCTGACTTTC

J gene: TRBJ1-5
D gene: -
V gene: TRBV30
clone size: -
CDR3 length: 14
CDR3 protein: CAWSVGESNQPQHF
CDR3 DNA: TGTGCCTGGAGTGTGGGAGAGAGCAATCAGCCCCAGCATTTT

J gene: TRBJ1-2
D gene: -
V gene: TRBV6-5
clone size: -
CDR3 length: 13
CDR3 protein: CASSPQGNYGYTF
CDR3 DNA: TGTGCCAGCAGTCCCCAGGGGAACTATGGCTACACCTTC

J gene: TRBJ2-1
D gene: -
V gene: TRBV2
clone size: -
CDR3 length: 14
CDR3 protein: CASSETASSHEQFF
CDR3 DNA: TGTGCCAGCAGTGAAACGGCTAGCTCCCATGAGCAGTTCTTC

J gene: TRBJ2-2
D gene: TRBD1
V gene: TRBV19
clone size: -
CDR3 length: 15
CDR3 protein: CASRTKAQGTGELFF
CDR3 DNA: TGTGCCAGTAGGACCAAGGCACAGGGGACCGGGGAGCTGTTTTTT

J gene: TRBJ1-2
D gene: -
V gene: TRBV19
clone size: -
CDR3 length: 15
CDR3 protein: CASREESTFNYGYTF
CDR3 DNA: TGTGCCAGTAGGGAGGAGTCAACCTTTAACTATGGCTACACCTTC

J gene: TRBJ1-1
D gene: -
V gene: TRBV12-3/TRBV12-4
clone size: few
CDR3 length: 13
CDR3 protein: CASRPGAGHEAFF
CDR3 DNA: TGTGCCAGCAGGCCTGGAGCGGGCCATGAAGCTTTCTTT

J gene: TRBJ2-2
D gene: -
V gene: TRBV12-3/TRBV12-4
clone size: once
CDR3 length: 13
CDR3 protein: CASSSTSTGELFF
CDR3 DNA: TGTGCCAGCAGCTCCACTAGCACCGGGGAGCTGTTTTTT

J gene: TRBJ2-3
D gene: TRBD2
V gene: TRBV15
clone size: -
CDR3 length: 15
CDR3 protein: CATSRDMGGTDTQYF
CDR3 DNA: TGTGCCACCAGCAGAGATATGGGGGGGACAGATACGCAGTATTTT

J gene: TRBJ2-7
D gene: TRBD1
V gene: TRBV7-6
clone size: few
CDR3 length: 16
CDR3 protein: CASSLGQGALSYEQYF
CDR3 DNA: TGTGCCAGCAGCTTAGGTCAGGGGGCTTTGTCCTACGAGCAGTACTTC

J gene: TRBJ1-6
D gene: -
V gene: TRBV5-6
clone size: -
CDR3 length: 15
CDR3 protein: CASSLRGSYNSPLHF
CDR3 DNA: TGTGCCAGCAGCCTCAGGGGTTCCTATAATTCACCCCTCCACTTT

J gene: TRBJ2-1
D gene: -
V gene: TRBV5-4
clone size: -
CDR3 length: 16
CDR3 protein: CASSLTEASNYNEQFF
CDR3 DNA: TGTGCCAGCAGCCTCACGGAGGCTAGCAATTACAATGAGCAGTTCTTC

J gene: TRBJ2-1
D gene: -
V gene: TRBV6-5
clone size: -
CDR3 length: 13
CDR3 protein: CASRVPGSDEQFF
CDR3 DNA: TGTGCCAGCAGAGTCCCGGGGTCCGATGAGCAGTTCTTC

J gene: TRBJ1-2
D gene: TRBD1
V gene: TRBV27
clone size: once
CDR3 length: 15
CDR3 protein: CASSLGTGARYGYTF
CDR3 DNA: TGTGCCAGCAGTTTGGGGACAGGGGCCCGATATGGCTACACCTTC

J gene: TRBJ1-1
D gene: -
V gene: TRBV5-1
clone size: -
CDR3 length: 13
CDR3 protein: CASSSTANTEAFF
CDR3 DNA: TGCGCCAGCAGTTCGACAGCAAACACTGAAGCTTTCTTT

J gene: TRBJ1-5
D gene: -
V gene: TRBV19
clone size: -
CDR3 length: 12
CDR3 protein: CASSMVGQPQHF
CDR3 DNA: TGTGCCAGTAGTATGGTCGGTCAGCCCCAGCATTTT

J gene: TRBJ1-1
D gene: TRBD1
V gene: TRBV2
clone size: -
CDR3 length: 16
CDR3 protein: CASRSHGTGSPTEAFF
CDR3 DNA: TGTGCCAGCAGGAGCCACGGGACAGGGTCTCCCACTGAAGCTTTCTTT

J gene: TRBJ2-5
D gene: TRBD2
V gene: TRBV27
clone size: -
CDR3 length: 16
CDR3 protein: CASSPPGLAGQETQYF
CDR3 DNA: TGTGCCAGCAGTCCCCCGGGACTAGCGGGGCAAGAGACCCAGTACTTC

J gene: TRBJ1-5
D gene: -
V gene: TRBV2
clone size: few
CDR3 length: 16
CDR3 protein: CASSELGGQVNQPQHF
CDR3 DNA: TGTGCCAGCAGTGAATTGGGGGGTCAAGTGAACCAGCCCCAGCATTTT

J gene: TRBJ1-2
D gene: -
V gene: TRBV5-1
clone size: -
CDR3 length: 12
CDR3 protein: CASSFGSYGYTF
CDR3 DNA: TGCGCCAGCAGCTTCGGGAGCTATGGCTACACCTTC

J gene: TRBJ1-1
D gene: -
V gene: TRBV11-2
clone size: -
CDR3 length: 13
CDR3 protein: CASSTYRATEAFF
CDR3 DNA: TGTGCCAGCAGCACCTACAGGGCCACTGAAGCTTTCTTT

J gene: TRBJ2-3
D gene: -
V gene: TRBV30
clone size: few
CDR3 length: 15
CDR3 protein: CAWSQGRGPAMSQYF
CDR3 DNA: TGTGCCTGGAGTCAGGGCAGGGGCCCTGCCATGTCGCAGTATTTT

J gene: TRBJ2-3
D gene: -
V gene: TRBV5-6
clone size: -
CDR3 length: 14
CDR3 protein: CASSLTLRTDTQYF
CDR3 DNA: TGTGCCAGCAGCTTGACATTGCGGACAGATACGCAGTATTTT

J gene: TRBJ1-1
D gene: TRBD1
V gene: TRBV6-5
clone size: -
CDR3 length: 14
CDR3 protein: CASSPGTGATEAFF
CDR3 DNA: TGTGCCAGCAGTCCCGGGACAGGGGCTACTGAAGCTTTCTTT